Sequencing of this T cell receptor beta chain was carried out in a study of T cell clonality in common variable immunodeficiency. Study-wide findings and caveats: Fewer TCRbeta clones were shared among CVID subjects than controls. Common variable immunodeficiency TCR beta sequences reportedly had fewer deletions and N-nucleotide insertions. CVID subjects had higher TCRbeta clonality than healthy controls, most marked in about a third.

V was shortened by 5 bases and J by 5 bases, with 18 bases between the two germline ends. This CDR3 is 14 amino acids long. Germline-derived CDR1 and CDR2 are GTSNPN and SVGIG (reference sequence). This clone came up many times. The antigen remains unidentified. With the read ending 3 residues before the CDR3 end, the germline J gene is used to fill in that end. Measured with immunoSEQ multiplex PCR; TCRdb has only the in-frame clones, and not every one. The table lists about 33,000 clones, with no singletons. The chain links TRBV30 to TRBJ1-1; possibly TRBD1 for D (6 bases). Material: peripheral blood mononuclear cells. The TCR was taken from a human donor with common variable immunodeficiency. The CDR3 DNA, read in part, is TGTGCCTGGGACATTCTACAGGGCAGAACTGAA. It encodes CAWDILQGRTE. The whole CDR3 is CAWDILQGRTEAFF.